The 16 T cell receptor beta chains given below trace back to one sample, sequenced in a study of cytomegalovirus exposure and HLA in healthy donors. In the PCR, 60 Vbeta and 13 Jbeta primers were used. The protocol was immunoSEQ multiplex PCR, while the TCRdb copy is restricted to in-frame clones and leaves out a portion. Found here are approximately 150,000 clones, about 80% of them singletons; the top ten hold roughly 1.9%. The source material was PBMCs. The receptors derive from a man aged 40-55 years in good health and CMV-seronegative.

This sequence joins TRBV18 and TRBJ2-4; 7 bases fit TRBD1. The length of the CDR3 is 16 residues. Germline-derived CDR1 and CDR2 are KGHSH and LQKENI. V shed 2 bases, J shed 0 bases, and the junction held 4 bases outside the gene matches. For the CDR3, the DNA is TGTGCCAGCTCACCATCGGGGACAGTAGCCAAAAACATTCAGTACTTC. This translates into CASSPSGTVAKNIQYF.

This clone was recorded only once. Here the CDR3 reads CASSQTGTGNEQYF. The CDR3, as DNA: TGTGCCAGCAGTCAAACCGGGACAGGGAACGAGCAGTACTTC. The V call is TRBV28, the J call TRBJ2-5; 9 nucleotides align to TRBD1. Near its end, the DNA agrees better with TRBJ2-7, so the J call may be wrong. The V gene's germline CDR1 is MDHEN and CDR2 SYDVKM. CDR3 length equals 14 residues.

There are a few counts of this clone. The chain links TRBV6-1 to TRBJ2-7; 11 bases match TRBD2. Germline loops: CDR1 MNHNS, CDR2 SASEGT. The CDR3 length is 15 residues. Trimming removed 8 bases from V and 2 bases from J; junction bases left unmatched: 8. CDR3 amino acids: CASADGTSGPYEQYF. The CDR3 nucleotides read TGTGCCAGCGCTGACGGGACTAGCGGCCCCTACGAGCAGTACTTC.

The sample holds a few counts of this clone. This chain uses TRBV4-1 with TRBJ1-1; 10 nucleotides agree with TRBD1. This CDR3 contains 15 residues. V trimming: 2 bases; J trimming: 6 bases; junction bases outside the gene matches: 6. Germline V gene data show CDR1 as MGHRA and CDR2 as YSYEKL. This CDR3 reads CASSQSPGTGAEAFF. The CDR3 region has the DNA TGCGCCAGCAGCCAATCTCCCGGGACAGGGGCTGAAGCTTTCTTT.

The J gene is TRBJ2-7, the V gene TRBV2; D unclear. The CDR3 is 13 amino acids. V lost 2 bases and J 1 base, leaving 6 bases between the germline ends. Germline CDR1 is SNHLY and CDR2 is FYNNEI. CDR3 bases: TGTGCCAGCAGTGAATTTCAGTCCTACGAGCAGTACTTC. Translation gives CASSEFQSYEQYF.

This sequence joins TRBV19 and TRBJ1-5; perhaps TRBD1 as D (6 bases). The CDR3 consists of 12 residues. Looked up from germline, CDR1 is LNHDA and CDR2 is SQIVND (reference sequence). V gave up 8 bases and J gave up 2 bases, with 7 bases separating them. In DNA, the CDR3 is TGTGCCAGTCGACAGGGCAATCAGCCCCAGCATTTT. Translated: CASRQGNQPQHF.

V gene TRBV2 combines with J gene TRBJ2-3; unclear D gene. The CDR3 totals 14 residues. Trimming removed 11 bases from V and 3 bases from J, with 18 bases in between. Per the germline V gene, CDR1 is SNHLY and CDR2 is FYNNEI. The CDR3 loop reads CAFLPERRTDTQYF. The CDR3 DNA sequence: TGTGCCTTCCTTCCGGAACGGCGGACAGATACGCAGTATTTT. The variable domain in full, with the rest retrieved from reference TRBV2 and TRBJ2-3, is EPEVTQTPSHQVTQMGQEVILRCVPISNHLYFYWYRQILGQKVEFLVSFYNNEISEKSEIFDDQFSVERPDGSNFTLKIRSTKLEDSAMYFCAFLPERRTDTQYFGPGTRLTVL.

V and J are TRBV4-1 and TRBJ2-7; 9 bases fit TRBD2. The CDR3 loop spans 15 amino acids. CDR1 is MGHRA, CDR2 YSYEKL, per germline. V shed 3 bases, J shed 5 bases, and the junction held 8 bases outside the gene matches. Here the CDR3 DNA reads TGCGCCAGCAGCCAGCGTGCTAGCGGGACCCACGAGCAGTACTTC. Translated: CASSQRASGTHEQYF.

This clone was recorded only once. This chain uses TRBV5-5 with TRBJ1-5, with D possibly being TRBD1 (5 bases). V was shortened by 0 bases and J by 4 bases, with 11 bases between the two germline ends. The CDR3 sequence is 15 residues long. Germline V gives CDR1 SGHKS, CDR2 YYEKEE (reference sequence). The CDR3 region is CASSLGPTVNQPQHF. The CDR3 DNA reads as TGTGCCAGCAGCTTGGGCCCGACAGTTAATCAGCCCCAGCATTTT. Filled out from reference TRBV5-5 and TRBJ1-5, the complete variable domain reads DAGVTQSPTHLIKTRGQQVTLRCSPISGHKSVSWYQQVLGQGPQFIFQYYEKEERGRGNFPDRFSARQFPNYSSELNVNALLLGDSALYLCASSLGPTVNQPQHFGDGTRLSIL.

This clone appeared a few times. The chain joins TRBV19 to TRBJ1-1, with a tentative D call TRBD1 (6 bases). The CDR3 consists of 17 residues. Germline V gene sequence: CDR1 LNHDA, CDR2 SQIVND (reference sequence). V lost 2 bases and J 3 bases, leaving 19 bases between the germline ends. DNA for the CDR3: TGTGCCAGTAGTATAAGGGGGAGAGCCGGGAGGGACACTGAAGCTTTCTTT. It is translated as CASSIRGRAGRDTEAFF.

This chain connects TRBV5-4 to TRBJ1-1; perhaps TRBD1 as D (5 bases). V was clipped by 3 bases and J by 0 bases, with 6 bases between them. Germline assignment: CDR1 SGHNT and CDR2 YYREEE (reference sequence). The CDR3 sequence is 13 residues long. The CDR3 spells CASSSRVNTEAFF. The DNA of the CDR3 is TGTGCCAGCAGCTCCAGGGTGAACACTGAAGCTTTCTTT.

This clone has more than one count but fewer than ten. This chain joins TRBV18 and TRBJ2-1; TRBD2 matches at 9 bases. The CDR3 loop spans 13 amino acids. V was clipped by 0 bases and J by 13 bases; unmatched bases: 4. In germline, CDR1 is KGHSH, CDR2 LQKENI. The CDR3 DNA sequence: TGTGCCAGCTCACCACCGGGCGGGAGGGCCCAGTTCTTC. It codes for CASSPPGGRAQFF.

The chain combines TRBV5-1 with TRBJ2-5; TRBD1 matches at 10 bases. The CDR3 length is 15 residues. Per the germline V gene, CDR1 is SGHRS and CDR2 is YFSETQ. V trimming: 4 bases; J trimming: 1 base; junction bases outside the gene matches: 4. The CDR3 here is CASSGGQGTQETQYF. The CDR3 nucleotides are TGCGCCAGCAGCGGGGGACAGGGGACCCAAGAGACCCAGTACTTC.

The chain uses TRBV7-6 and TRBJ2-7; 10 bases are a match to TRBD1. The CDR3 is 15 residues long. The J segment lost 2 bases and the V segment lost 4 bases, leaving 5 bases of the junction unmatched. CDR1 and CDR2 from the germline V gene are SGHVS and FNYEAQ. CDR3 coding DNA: TGTGCCAGCAGCTCCCATGGGACAGGGGCCTACGAGCAGTACTTC. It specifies CASSSHGTGAYEQYF.

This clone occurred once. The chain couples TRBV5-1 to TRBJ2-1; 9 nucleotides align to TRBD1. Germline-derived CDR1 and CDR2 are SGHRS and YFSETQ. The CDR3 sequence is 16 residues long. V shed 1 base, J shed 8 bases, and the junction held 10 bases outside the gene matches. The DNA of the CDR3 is TGCGCCAGCAGCTTGCGTTTGGGACAGGGTATTCATGAGCAGTTCTTC. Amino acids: CASSLRLGQGIHEQFF.

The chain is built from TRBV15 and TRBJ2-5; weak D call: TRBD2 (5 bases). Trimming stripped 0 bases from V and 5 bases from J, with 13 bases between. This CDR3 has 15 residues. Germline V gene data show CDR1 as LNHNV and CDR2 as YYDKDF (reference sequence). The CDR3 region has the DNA TGTGCCACCAGCAGAGAGACGAGGGCACGGGAGACCCAGTACTTC. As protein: CATSRETRARETQYF.